The entry that follows covers one TCR beta chain sequence. Its antigen target is currently unknown. Base-call qualities are not available, and no considerably larger clone is one nucleotide away. CDR1 and CDR2 are read off the germline V gene (reference sequence) as SGHNT and YYREEE. The trim is 3 bases for V and 6 bases for J, with a gap of 25 bases between the germline ends. From the cysteine through the phenylalanine, the CDR3 covers 17 amino acids. Here the CDR3 DNA is all that survives: 51 bases in frame from base 1. The immunoSEQ Assay was used to immunosequence TCRbeta CDR3 regions from genomic DNA. Genomic DNA was amplified by bias-controlled multiplex PCR before high-throughput sequencing. Regarding the original processing steps: To quantify the absolute abundance of each unique TCRbeta CDR3 region, the sequences were collapsed and filtered. Clonality, defined as 1 minus Pielou's evenness, was calculated using only productive rearrangements. Clones with significantly greater frequencies in on-treatment versus baseline samples were identified using a previously published method. Not all clones reach the TCRdb copy of this immuneACCESS table, which keeps in-frame sequences only. Checked studies attribute under half of the gap to unresolved V genes and leave the rest unexplained. V and J calls and clone size are those listed in that table; D and trimming were worked out from the DNA. In all, the sample holds some 13,000 clones, and around 79% of those were seen once. The leading ten clones occupy approximately 57% of the sample.

This sample's treatment or condition label indicates: randomized to nivolumab then ipilimumab (arm A) or the reverse (arm B). None of the patients in the trial had previously been given DNA-damaging chemotherapy. Thawed PBMCs were sorted on a FACS Aria II flow cytometer to isolate live CD3+CD8+ cells negative for CD19 and CD56. CheckMate 064, a randomized, open-label phase II trial of sequential checkpoint blockade, was the source of the samples, all of which came from patients with melanoma. Peripheral blood mononuclear cells were collected by leukapheresis, purified using Ficoll-Paque, and frozen in human serum containing around 9.8% DMSO. Immediately after sorting, the purity of sorted blood CD3+CD8+ cells was verified to be >98%, after which DNA was extracted. This sample was taken from a study of sequential checkpoint blockade in melanoma (dated by TCRdb to about 2019). Context from the whole study: Using 1:1 randomization, the trial assigned patients either to first-line nivolumab followed by ipilimumab (arm A) or to ipilimumab followed by nivolumab (arm B). Maintenance nivolumab was given following each of the two trial sequences. The investigation overall reported the following: Larger, independent patient cohorts are needed to validate the response-prediction model that combines TCR metrics and mutation burden.

The receptor's source is a human donor with melanoma. The V and J genes are TRBV5-4 and TRBJ2-7, with TRBD1 tentatively as D gene (6 bases match). The input for sequencing was CD8+ T cells sorted from blood (inferred from file names), taken from a patient given nivolumab and ipilimumab in sequence. The CDR3 in this case is CASSWAGRQAVLSEQYF. The DNA is as follows: TGTGCCAGCAGCTGGGCAGGAAGACAGGCTGTCCTGAGCGAGCAGTACTTC. The full variable domain, with segments outside the CDR3 supplied by the reference TRBV5-4 and TRBJ2-7 proteins, appears as ETGVTQSPTHLIKTRGQQVTLRCSSQSGHNTVSWYQQALGQGPQFIFQYYREEENGRGNFPPRFSGLQFPNYSSELNVNALELDDSALYLCASSWAGRQAVLSEQYFGPGTRLTVT.